Each of the 3 T cell receptor beta chains below was sequenced from the same sample in a study of technical replicates of blood from a few donors. Clones were read by immunoSEQ multiplex PCR, and TCRdb kept only the in-frame ones, dropping some. Among roughly 12,000 clones listed, about 94% were seen once. The sequencing sample was made of PBMCs. These receptors originate from a human donor in good health.

Note on this clone: A read error may account for a junction end that differs from germline. The chain carries TRBV6-1 and TRBJ1-2; D might be TRBD1 (5 bases). The CDR3 loop spans 13 amino acids. CDR1 and CDR2 (germline): MNHNS, SASEGT. The CDR3 reads CASSEARSQGRPF. CDR3 nucleotides: TGTGCCAGCAGTGAAGCGCGGTCCCAGGGAAGGCCCTTC.

The rearrangement joins TRBV4-2 to TRBJ1-3; 8 nucleotides agree with TRBD1. CDR1 and CDR2 from the germline V gene are LGHNA and YNFKEQ. V was clipped by 0 bases and J by 5 bases; unmatched bases: 3. CDR3 length equals 15 residues. The CDR3 reads CASSQDGQGRNTIYF. CDR3 coding DNA: TGTGCCAGCAGCCAAGATGGACAGGGAAGAAACACCATATATTTT.

The chain joins TRBV7-6 to TRBJ2-1; 11 nucleotides align to TRBD2. Losses at the gene ends were 4 bases for V and 5 bases for J; bases not matched to a gene: 10. CDR1 and CDR2 (germline): SGHVS, FNYEAQ. The CDR3 sequence is 17 residues long. CDR3 coding DNA: TGTGCCAGCAGCTCGTATTCCGGGACTAGCGGCGACAATGAGCAGTTCTTC. Protein sequence: CASSSYSGTSGDNEQFF.